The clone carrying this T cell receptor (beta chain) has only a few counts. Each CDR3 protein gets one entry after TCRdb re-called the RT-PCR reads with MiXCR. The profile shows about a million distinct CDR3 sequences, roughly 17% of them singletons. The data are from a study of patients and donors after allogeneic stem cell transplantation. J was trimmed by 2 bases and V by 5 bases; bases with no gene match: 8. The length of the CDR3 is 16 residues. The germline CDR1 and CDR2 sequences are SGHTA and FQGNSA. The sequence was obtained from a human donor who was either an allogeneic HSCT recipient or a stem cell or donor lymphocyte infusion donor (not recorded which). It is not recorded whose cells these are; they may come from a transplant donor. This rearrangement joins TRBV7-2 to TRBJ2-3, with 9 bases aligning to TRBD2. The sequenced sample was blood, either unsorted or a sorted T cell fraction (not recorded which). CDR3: CASSSTSGFPTDTQYF. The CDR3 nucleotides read TGTGCCAGCAGCAGCACTAGCGGGTTTCCCACAGATACGCAGTATTTT. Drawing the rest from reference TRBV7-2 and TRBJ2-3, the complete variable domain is GAGVSQSPSNKVTEKGKDVELRCDPISGHTALYWYRQSLGQGLEFLIYFQGNSAPDKSGLPSDRFSAERTGGSVSTLTIQRTQQEDSAVYLCASSSTSGFPTDTQYFGPGTRLTVL.